This T cell receptor (beta chain) was sequenced for a study of blood T cells in healthy people across ages. Study information: T cells yielded about one barcoded beta molecule per two cells through template switching.

The use of a sample-barcoded 5' primer and a J-beta primer mix characterized a second PCR of roughly 6 to 11 cycles. MiXCR, applied by TCRdb to the 5' RACE reads, yields one record per CDR3 protein. The sample lists some 1.6 million distinct CDR3 sequences, roughly 32% occurring once. V was clipped by 2 bases and J by 0 bases, with 7 bases between them. Looked up from germline, CDR1 is ENHRY and CDR2 is SYGVKD. This CDR3 is 14 amino acids long. Findings and limits, study-wide: The study found more naive CD4+ cells and higher diversity in long-lived than aged donors. Per-million-T-cell TCR beta diversity fell roughly linearly with age. Diversity figures derived from one million T cells were judged to underestimate the true value.

On this clonotype: Antigen: not known.

The gene calls are TRBV10-3 and TRBJ1-1; D ambiguous. The TCR originated in a woman in her thirties in good health. Sequencing was done on a sample of blood. The CDR3 here is CAISEVQMNTEAFF. CDR3 sequence (DNA): TGTGCCATCAGTGAGGTCCAGATGAACACTGAAGCTTTCTTT.